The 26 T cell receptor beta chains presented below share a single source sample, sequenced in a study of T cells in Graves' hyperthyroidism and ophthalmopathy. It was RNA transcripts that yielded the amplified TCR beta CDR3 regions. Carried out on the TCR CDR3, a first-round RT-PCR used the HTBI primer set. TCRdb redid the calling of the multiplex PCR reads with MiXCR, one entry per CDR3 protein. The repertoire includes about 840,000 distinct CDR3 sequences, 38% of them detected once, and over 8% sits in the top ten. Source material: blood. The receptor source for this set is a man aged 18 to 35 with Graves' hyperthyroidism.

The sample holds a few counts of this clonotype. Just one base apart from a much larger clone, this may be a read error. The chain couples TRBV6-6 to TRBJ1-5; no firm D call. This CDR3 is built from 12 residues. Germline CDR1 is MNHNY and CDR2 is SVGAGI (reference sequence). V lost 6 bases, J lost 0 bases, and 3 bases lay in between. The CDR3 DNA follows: TGTGCCAGCAGCACTAGCAATCAGCCCCAGCATTTT. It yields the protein CASSTSNQPQHF.

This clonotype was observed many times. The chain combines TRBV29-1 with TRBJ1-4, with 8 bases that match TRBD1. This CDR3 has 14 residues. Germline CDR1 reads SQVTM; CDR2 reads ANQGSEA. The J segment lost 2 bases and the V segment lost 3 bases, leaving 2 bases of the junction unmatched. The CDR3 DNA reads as TGCAGCGTTGAGACAGGGGAGACTAATGAAAAACTGTTTTTT. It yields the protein CSVETGETNEKLFF. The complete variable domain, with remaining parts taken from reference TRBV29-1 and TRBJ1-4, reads SAVISQKPSRDICQRGTSLTIQCQVDSQVTMMFWYRQQPGQSLTLIATANQGSEATYESGFVIDKFPISRPNLTFSTLTVSNMSPEDSSIYLCSVETGETNEKLFFGSGTQLSVL.

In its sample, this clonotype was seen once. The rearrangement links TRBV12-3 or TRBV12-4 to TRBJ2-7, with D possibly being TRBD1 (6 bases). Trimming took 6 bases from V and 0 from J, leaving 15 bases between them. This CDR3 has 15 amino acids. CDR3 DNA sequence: TGTGCCAGCAGCCTAGGGGGAAGGGCCTCCTACGAGCAGTACTTC. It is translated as CASSLGGRASYEQYF.

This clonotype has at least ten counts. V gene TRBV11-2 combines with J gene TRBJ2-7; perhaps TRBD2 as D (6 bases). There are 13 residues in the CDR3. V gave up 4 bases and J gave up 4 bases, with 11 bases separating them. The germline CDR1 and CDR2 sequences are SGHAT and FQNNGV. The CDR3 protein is CASSSSGVYEQYF. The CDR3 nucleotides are TGTGCCAGCAGCTCATCGGGGGTGTACGAGCAGTACTTC.

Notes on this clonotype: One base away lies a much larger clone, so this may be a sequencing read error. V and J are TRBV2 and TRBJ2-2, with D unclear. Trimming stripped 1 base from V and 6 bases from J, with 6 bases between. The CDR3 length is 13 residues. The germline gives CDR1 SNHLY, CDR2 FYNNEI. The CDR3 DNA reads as TGTGCCAGCAGTGAAGGTAGCCCCGGGGAGCTGTTTTTT. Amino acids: CASSEGSPGELFF.

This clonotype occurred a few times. CDR3 bases: TGTGCCAGCAGCTACCGGGACAACTCCTACGAGCAGTACTTC. Protein: CASSYRDNSYEQYF. The rearrangement uses TRBV9 and TRBJ2-7, with D perhaps TRBD1 (6 bases). The CDR3 runs 14 residues. V was pared by 4 bases and J by 0 bases, with 11 bases between. The germline V gene has CDR1 SGDLS and CDR2 YYNGEE.

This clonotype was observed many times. This CDR3 is CSARRGQGDGYTF. The CDR3 DNA sequence: TGCAGTGCTAGACGGGGACAGGGGGATGGCTACACCTTC. V is TRBV20-1 and J is TRBJ1-2, with 11 bases that match TRBD1. From germline, CDR1 is DFQATT and CDR2 SNEGSKA (reference sequence). This CDR3 contains 13 residues. The junction had 2 bases not matched to a gene; V was cut back by 2 bases and J by 6 bases.

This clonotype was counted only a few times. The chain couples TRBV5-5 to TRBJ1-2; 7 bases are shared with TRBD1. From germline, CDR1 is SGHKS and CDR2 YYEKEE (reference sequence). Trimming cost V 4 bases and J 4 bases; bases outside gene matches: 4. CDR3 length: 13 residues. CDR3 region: CASSEGATYGYTF. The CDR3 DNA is TGTGCCAGCAGCGAGGGGGCCACCTATGGCTACACCTTC.

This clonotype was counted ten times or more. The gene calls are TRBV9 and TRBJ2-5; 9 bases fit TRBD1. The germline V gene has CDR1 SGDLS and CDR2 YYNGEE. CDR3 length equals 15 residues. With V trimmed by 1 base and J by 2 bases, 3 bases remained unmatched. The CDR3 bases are TGTGCCAGCAGCGTACAGGGACAGGGACAAGAGACCCAGTACTTC. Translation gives CASSVQGQGQETQYF.

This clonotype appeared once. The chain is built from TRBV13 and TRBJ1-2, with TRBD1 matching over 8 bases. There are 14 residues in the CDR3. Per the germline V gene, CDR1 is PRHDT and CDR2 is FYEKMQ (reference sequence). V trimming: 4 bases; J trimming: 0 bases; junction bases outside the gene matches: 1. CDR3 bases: TGTGCCAGCAGCTGGACAGGGACTAACTATGGCTACACCTTC. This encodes CASSWTGTNYGYTF. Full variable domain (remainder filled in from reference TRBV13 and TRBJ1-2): AAGVIQSPRHLIKEKRETATLKCYPIPRHDTVYWYQQGPGQDPQFLISFYEKMQSDKGSIPDRFSAQQFSDYHSELNMSSLELGDSALYFCASSWTGTNYGYTFGSGTRLTVV.

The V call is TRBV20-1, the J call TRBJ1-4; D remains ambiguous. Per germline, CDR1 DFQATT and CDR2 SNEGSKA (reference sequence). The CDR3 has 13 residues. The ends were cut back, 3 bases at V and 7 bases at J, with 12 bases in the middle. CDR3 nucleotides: TGCAGTGCTAGTACTTCTCGGGGTGAAAAACTGTTTTTT. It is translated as CSASTSRGEKLFF.

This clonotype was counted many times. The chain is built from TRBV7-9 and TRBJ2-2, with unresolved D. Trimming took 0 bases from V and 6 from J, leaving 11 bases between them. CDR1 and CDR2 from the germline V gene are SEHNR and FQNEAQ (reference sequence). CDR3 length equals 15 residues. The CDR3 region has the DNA TGTGCCAGCAGCTTAGCCGGGTTGAGATCCGGGGAGCTGTTTTTT. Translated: CASSLAGLRSGELFF.

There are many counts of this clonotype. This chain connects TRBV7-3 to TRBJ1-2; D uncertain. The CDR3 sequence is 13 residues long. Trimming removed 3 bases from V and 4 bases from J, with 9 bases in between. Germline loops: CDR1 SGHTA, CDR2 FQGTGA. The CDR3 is CASSLQEGYGYTF. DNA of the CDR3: TGTGCCAGCAGCTTGCAGGAGGGCTATGGCTACACCTTC.

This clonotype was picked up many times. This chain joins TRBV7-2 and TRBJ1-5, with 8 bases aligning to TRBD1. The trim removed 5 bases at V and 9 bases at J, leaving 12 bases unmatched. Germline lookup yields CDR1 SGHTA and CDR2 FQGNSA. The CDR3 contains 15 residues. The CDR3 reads CASSPAAGGSGPQHF. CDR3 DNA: TGTGCCAGCAGCCCCGCGGCAGGGGGCTCCGGGCCCCAGCATTTT.

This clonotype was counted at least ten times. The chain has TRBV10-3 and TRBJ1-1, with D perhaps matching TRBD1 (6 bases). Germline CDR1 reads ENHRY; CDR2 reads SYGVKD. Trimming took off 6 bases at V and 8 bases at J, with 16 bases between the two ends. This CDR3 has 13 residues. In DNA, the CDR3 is TGTGCCATCAGCGCAACTGGACAGATCGAAGCTTTCTTT. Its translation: CAISATGQIEAFF.

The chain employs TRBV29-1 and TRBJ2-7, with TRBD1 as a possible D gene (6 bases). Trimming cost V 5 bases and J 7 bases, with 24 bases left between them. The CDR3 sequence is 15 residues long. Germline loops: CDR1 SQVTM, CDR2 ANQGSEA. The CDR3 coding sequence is TGCAGCGTTTCCCCGACAGGTTCAACCCAGGTAGAGCAGTACTTC. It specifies CSVSPTGSTQVEQYF.

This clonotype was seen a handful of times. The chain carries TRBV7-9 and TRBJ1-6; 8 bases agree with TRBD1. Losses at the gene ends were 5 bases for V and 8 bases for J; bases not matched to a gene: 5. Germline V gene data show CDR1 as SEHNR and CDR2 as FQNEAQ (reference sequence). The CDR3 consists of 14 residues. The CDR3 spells CASSQTGAHSPLHF. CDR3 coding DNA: TGTGCCAGCAGCCAGACAGGGGCCCATTCACCCCTCCACTTT. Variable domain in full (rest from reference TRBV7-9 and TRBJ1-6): DTGVSQNPRHKITKRGQNVTFRCDPISEHNRLYWYRQTLGQGPEFLTYFQNEAQLEKSRLLSDRFSAERPKGSFSTLEIQRTEQGDSAMYLCASSQTGAHSPLHFGNGTRLTVT.

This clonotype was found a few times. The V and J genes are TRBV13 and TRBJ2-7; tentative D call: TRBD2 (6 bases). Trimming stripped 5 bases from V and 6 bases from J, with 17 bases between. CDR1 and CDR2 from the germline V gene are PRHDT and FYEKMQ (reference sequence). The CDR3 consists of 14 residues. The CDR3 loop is CASSQWTRGSEQYF. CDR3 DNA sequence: TGTGCCAGCAGCCAATGGACACGGGGGAGCGAGCAGTACTTC.

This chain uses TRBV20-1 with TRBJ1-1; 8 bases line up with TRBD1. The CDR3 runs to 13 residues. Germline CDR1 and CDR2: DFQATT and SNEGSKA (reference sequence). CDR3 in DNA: TGCAGAGGGACAGGCGGTGAGAACACTGAAGCTTTCTTT. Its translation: CRGTGGENTEAFF.

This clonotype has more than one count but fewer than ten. CDR3 in DNA: TGTGCCAGTAGTATAGTTGCCGTTTCGGGGGAGACCCAGTACTTC. This encodes CASSIVAVSGETQYF. The chain carries TRBV19 and TRBJ2-5; TRBD2 is a possible D gene (5 bases). The CDR3 is 15 residues long. V was clipped by 1 base and J by 5 bases, with 14 bases between them. The V gene's germline CDR1 is LNHDA and CDR2 SQIVND (reference sequence).

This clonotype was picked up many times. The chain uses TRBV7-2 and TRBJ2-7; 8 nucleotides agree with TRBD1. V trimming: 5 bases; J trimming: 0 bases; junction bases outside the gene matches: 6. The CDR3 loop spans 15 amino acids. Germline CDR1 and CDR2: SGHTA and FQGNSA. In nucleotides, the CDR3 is TGTGCCAGCAGCCCGCGGGACAGGAGCTCCTACGAGCAGTACTTC. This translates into CASSPRDRSSYEQYF.

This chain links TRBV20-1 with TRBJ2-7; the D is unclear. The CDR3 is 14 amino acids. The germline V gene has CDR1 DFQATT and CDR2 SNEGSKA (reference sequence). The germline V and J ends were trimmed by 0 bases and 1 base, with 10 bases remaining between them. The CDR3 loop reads CSARDEDRSYEQYF. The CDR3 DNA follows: TGCAGTGCTAGAGATGAGGACCGATCCTACGAGCAGTACTTC.

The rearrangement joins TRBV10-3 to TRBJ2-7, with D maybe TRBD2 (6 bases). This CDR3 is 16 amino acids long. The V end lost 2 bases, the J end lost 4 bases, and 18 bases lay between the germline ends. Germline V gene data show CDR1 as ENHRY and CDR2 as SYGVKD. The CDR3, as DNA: TGTGCCATCAGTGAGACGCGTGGAGGGCTTGAATACGAGCAGTACTTC. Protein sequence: CAISETRGGLEYEQYF.

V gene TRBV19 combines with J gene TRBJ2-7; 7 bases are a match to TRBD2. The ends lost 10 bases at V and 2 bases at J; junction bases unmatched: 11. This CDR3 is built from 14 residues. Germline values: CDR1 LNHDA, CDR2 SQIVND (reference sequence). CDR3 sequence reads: CATPGSGGPYEQYF. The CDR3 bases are TGTGCCACCCCCGGGTCGGGAGGCCCCTACGAGCAGTACTTC.

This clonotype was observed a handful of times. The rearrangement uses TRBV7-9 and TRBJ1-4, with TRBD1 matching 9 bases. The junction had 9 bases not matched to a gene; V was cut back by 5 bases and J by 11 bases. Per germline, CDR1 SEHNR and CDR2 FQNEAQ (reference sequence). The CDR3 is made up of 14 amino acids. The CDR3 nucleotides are TGTGCCAGCAGCGGACGGGACAGGGATGTGAAACTGTTTTTT. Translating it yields CASSGRDRDVKLFF.

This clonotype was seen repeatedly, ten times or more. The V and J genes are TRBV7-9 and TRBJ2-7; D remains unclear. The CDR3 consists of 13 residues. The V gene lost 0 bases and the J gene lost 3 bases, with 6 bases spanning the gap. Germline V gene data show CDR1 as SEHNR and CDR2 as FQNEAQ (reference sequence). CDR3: CASSLAPGYEQYF. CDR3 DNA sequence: TGTGCCAGCAGCTTAGCGCCAGGCTACGAGCAGTACTTC.